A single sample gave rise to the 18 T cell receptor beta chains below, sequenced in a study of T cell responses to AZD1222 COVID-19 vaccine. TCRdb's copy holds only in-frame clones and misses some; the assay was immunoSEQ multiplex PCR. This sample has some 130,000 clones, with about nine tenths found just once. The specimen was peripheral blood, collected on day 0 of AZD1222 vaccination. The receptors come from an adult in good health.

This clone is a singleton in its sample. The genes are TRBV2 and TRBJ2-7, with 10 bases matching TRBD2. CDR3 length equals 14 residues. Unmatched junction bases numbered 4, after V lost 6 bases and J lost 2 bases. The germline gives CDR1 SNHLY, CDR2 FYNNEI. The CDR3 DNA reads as TGTGCCAGCAGGGGACTAGCGAATACCTACGAGCAGTACTTC. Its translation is CASRGLANTYEQYF.

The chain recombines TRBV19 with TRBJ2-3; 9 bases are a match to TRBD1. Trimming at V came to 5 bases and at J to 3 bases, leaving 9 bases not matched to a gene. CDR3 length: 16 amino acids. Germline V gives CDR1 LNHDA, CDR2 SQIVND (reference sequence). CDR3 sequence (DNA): TGTGCCAGTAGTCCCTACAGGGGGCTTGGGACAGATACGCAGTATTTT. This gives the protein CASSPYRGLGTDTQYF.

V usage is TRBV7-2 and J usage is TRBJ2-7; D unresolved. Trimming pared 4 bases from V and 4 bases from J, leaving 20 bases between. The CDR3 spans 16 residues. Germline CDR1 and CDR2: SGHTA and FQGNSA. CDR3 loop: CASSSVVLPPRYEQYF. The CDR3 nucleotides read TGTGCCAGCAGCTCTGTCGTTTTGCCTCCCCGTTACGAGCAGTACTTC.

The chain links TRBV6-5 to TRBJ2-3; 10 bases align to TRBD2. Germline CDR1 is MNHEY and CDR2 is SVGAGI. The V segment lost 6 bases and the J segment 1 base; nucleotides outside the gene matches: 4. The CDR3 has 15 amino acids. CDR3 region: CASRPGTSGTDTQYF. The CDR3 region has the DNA TGTGCCAGCAGGCCCGGGACTAGCGGCACAGATACGCAGTATTTT.

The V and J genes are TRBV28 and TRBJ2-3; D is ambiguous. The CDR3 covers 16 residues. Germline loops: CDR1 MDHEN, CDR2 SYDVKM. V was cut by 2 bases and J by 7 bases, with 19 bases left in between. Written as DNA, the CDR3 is TGTGCCAGCAGTTTAGGTGGCGGCAGGTTATCGAATACGCAGTATTTT. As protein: CASSLGGGRLSNTQYF.

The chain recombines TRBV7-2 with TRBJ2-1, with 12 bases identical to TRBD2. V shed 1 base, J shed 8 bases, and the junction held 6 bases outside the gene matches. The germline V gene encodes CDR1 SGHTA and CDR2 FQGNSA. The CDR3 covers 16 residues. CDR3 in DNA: TGTGCCAGCAGCTTAGGCACTAGCGGGGGGCTGGATGAGCAGTTCTTC. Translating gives CASSLGTSGGLDEQFF.

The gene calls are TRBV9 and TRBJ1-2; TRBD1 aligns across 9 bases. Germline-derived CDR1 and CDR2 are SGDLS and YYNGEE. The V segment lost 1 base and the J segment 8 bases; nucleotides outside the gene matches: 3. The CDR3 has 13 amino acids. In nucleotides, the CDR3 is TGTGCCAGCAGCGTAAGTGGACAGGGGGGCTACACCTTC. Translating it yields CASSVSGQGGYTF.

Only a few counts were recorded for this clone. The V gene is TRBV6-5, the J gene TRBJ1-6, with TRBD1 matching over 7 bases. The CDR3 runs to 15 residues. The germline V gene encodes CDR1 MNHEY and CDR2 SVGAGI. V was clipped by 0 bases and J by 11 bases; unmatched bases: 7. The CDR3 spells CASSYSGGTVTPLHF. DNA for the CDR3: TGTGCCAGCAGTTACTCAGGAGGGACAGTTACACCCCTCCACTTT.

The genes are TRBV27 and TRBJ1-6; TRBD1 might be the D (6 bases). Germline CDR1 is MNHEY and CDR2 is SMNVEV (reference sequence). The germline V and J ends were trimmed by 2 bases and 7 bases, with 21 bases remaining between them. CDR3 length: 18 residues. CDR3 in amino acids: CASSLMLAGGQGNSPLHF. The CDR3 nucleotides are TGTGCCAGCAGTTTAATGCTCGCGGGGGGGCAGGGGAATTCACCCCTCCACTTT.

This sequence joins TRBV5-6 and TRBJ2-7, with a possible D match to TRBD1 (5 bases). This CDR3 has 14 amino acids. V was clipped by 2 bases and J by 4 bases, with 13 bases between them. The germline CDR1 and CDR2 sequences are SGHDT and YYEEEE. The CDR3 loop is CASSLGERSYEQYF. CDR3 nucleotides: TGTGCCAGCAGCTTAGGGGAAAGGTCGTACGAGCAGTACTTC.

CDR3 sequence (DNA): TGTGCCAGCAGTTCCCTCGGACTGGGTGGAAACACCATATATTTT. Protein sequence: CASSSLGLGGNTIYF. The V and J genes are TRBV28 and TRBJ1-3; D ambiguous. Trimming pared 4 bases from V and 3 bases from J, leaving 13 bases between. Germline CDR1 is MDHEN and CDR2 is SYDVKM. The CDR3 is made up of 15 amino acids. Combining the CDR3 with reference TRBV28 and TRBJ1-3 gives the whole variable domain DVKVTQSSRYLVKRTGEKVFLECVQDMDHENMFWYRQDPGLGLRLIYFSYDVKMKEKGDIPEGYSVSREKKERFSLILESASTNQTSMYLCASSSLGLGGNTIYFGEGSWLTVV.

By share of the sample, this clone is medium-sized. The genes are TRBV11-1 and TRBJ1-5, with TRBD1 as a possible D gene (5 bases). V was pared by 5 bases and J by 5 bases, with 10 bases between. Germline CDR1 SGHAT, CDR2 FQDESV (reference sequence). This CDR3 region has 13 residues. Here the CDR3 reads CASSQRGDQPQHF. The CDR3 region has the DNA TGTGCCAGCAGCCAGCGGGGGGATCAGCCCCAGCATTTT.

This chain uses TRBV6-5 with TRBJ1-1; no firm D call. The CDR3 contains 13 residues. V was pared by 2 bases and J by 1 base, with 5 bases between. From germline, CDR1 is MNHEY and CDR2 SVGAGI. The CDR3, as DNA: TGTGCCAGCAGTTACAATCAGAACACTGAAGCTTTCTTT. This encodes CASSYNQNTEAFF.

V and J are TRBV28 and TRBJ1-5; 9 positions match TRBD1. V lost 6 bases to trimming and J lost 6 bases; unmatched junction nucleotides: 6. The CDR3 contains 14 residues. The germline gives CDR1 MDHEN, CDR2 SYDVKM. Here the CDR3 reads CASRPGQGTQPQHF. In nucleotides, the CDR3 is TGTGCCAGCAGGCCGGGACAGGGTACTCAGCCCCAGCATTTT.

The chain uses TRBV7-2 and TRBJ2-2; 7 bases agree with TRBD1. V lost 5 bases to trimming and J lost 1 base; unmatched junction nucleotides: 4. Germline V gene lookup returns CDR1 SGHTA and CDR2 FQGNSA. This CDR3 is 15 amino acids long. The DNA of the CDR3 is TGTGCCAGCAGCCCGGGACAGAAGAACACCGGGGAGCTGTTTTTT. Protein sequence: CASSPGQKNTGELFF.

The CDR3 region has the DNA TGTGCCAGTAGTATACGGGGGGGTATAATGCACACTGAAGCTTTCTTT. Encoded protein: CASSIRGGIMHTEAFF. This rearrangement joins TRBV19 to TRBJ1-1, with D perhaps matching TRBD1 (5 bases). From germline, CDR1 is LNHDA and CDR2 SQIVND (reference sequence). V was trimmed by 2 bases and J by 3 bases, leaving 16 bases between them. The CDR3 has 16 residues.

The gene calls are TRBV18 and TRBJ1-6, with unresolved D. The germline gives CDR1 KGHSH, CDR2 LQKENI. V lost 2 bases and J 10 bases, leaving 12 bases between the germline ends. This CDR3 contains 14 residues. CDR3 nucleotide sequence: TGTGCCAGCTCACCATCCGGGTCGGACTCACCCCTCCACTTT. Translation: CASSPSGSDSPLHF.

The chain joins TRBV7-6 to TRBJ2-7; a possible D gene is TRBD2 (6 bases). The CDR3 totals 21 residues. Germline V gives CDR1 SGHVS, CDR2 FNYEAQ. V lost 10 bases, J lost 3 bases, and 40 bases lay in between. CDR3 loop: CANTSWGVSYLLRTYGYEQYF. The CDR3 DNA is TGTGCCAACACAAGCTGGGGGGTCTCTTACCTCCTACGGACCTACGGCTACGAGCAGTACTTC.